Each of the 6 T cell receptor beta chains below was sequenced from the same sample in a study of technical replicates of blood from several donors. Method: immunoSEQ multiplex PCR; TCRdb's copy keeps in-frame clones and lacks some. The sample holds 75,000 to 90,000 clones, more than 80% seen once. Sample: T cells isolated from PBMCs. The receptors stem from a human donor in good health.

This sequence joins TRBV5-1 and TRBJ2-7; TRBD2 aligns across 14 bases. CDR3 length equals 21 residues. Per germline, CDR1 SGHRS and CDR2 YFSETQ. With 3 bases clipped from V and 7 bases from J, the junction kept 24 bases outside the gene matches. In DNA, the CDR3 is TGCGCCAGCAGCTCCGCCCGCGGTGGACTAGCGGGAGGATTTCGGGGTTTAGAGCAGTACTTC. Translation: CASSSARGGLAGGFRGLEQYF. The complete variable domain, with remaining parts taken from reference TRBV5-1 and TRBJ2-7, reads KAGVTQTPRYLIKTRGQQVTLSCSPISGHRSVSWYQQTPGQGLQFLFEYFSETQRNKGNFPGRFSGRQFSNSRSEMNVSTLELGDSALYLCASSSARGGLAGGFRGLEQYFGPGTRLTVT.

The chain has TRBV7-2 and TRBJ1-5, with no clear D. The V and J ends lost 1 base and 5 bases respectively, with 6 bases between them. The CDR3 spans 13 residues. Germline V gene lookup returns CDR1 SGHTA and CDR2 FQGNSA. CDR3 bases: TGTGCCAGCAGCTTAGAGAGGGATCAGCCCCAGCATTTT. The encoded protein is CASSLERDQPQHF.

The chain couples TRBV2 to TRBJ1-4, with 11 bases lining up with TRBD1. J was trimmed by 7 bases and V by 6 bases; bases with no gene match: 10. CDR3 length equals 16 residues. CDR1 SNHLY and CDR2 FYNNEI come from the germline V gene. The CDR3 here is CASSVRRGQGGEKLFF. In nucleotides, the CDR3 is TGTGCCAGCAGCGTACGGCGGGGACAGGGGGGTGAAAAACTGTTTTTT.

This clone came up once. The chain joins TRBV30 to TRBJ1-4; D may be TRBD1 (5 bases). From germline, CDR1 is GTSNPN and CDR2 SVGIG (reference sequence). The CDR3 is 17 residues long. V lost 0 bases, J lost 0 bases, and 14 bases lay in between. This chain's CDR3 is CAWSVKGRPATNEKLFF. For the CDR3, the DNA is TGTGCCTGGAGTGTAAAGGGGCGCCCTGCAACTAATGAAAAACTGTTTTTT.

This chain links TRBV19 with TRBJ2-3; D may be TRBD2 (5 bases). Between the trimmed V and J ends, which lost 0 bases and 4 bases, there was a span of 5 bases. Germline values: CDR1 LNHDA, CDR2 SQIVND (reference sequence). The CDR3 covers 13 residues. CDR3 region: CASSIEGADTQYF. CDR3 sequence (DNA): TGTGCCAGTAGTATAGAGGGAGCAGATACGCAGTATTTT.

This chain links TRBV11-3 with TRBJ1-2; weak D call: TRBD1 (5 bases). With 4 bases removed from V and 8 bases from J, the gap between germline ends came to 17 bases. The CDR3 covers 14 residues. The germline V gene encodes CDR1 SGHNT and CDR2 YENEEA. The DNA for the CDR3 is TGTGCCAGCAGCTCGGAAGGGGCAAGTAGAGGCTACACCTTC. Protein product: CASSSEGASRGYTF.